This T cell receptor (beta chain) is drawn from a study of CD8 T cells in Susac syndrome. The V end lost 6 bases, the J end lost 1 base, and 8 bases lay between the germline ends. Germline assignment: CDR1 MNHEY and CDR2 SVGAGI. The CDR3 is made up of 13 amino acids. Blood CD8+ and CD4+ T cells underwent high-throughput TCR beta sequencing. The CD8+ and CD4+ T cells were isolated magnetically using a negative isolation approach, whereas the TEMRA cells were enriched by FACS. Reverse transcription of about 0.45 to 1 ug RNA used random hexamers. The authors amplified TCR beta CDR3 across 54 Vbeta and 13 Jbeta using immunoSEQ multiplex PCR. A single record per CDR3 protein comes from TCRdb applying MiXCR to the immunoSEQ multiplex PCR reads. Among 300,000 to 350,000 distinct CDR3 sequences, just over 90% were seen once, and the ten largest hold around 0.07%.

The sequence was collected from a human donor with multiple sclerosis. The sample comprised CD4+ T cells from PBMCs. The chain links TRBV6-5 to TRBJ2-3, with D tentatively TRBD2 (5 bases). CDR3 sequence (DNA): TGTGCCAGCAGCCAGCGGCGCACAGATACGCAGTATTTT. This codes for CASSQRRTDTQYF.